Listed below are T cell receptor beta chains from one sample, sequenced in a study of a mutant IDH1 vaccine in newly diagnosed glioma. TCRdb's table, derived via immunoSEQ multiplex PCR, lists solely in-frame clones and lacks some. The sample consists of about 34,000 clones, about 80% of them appearing once. This material consisted of peripheral blood mononuclear cells (PBMCs), taken from a glioma patient treated with radiotherapy, temozolomide or both. The source of these receptors is a man aged 50 or older with glioma. Some clones in this sample may be carry-over from other donors' samples. CDR3s include the opening cysteine and the closing phenylalanine or tryptophan. The D gene is left open where the match is weak. Rows may omit the clone size; those that give it use once, few, many or a size class.

TRBD1	TRBJ1-2	TRBV6-4	.	TGTGCCAGCTCTGACAGGGTCCGGGGCTACACCTTC	CASSDRVRGYTF
.	TRBJ1-5	TRBV30	.	TGTGCCTGGAGTAATGGGGCTTATAGCAATCAGCCCCAGCATTTT	CAWSNGAYSNQPQHF
.	TRBJ1-5	TRBV28	.	TGTGCCAGCAGTTCCGGGACGACCAAGCCCCAGCATTTT	CASSSGTTKPQHF
.	TRBJ2-7	TRBV27	.	TGTGCCAGCAGTTCTGGGTACGAGCAGTACTTC	CASSSGYEQYF
.	TRBJ1-1	TRBV1	few	TGCACCAGCAGCCAAGGGAATGTGGGACAGGGTTTTACTTTCTTT	CTSSQGNVGQGFTFF
.	TRBJ1-4	TRBV4-1	.	TGCGCCAGCAGCCAAGCCCAGCAGTATGAAAAACTGTTTTTT	CASSQAQQYEKLFF
.	TRBJ1-5	TRBV15	.	TGTGCCACCAGCAGAGACTATCAGCCCCAGCATTTT	CATSRDYQPQHF
.	TRBJ1-5	TRBV10-3	.	TGTGCCATCAGCCTATCTACTAATCAGCCCCAGCATTTT	CAISLSTNQPQHF
TRBD1	TRBJ2-2	TRBV29-1	.	TGCAGCGGCGGACAGGGGAGCACCGGGGAGCTGTTTTTT	CSGGQGSTGELFF
.	TRBJ1-6	TRBV4-1	.	TGCGCCAGCAGCCAATTAGACCAGGTTGGGGCACCCCTCCACTTT	CASSQLDQVGAPLHF
TRBD1	TRBJ1-2	TRBV5-5	.	TGTGCCAGCAGCCGGGACAGGGACACTAGCTATGGCTACACCTTC	CASSRDRDTSYGYTF
.	TRBJ1-2	TRBV19	.	TGTGCCAGTAGGGAAAACTATGGCTACACCTTC	CASRENYGYTF
TRBD1	TRBJ1-1	TRBV7-9	few	TGTGCCAGCAGCTTAGACCAGGGGGCGGACGAGGCTTTCTTT	CASSLDQGADEAFF
TRBD2	TRBJ2-7	TRBV5-4	.	TGTGCCAGCAGCCCAGCGGGGGGGTCGTACGAGCAGTACTTC	CASSPAGGSYEQYF
.	TRBJ2-3	TRBV5-4	.	TGTGCCAGCAGTCAGGACTGGGGCACAGATACGCAGTATTTT	CASSQDWGTDTQYF